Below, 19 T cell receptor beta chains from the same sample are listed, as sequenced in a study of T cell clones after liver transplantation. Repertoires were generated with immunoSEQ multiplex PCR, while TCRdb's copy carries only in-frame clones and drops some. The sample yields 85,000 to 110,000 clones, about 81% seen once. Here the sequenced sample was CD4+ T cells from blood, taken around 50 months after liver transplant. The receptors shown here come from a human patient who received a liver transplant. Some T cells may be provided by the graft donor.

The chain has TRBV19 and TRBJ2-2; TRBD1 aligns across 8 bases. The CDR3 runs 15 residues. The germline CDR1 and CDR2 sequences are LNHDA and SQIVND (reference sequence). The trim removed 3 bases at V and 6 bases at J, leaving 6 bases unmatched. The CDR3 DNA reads TGTGCCAGTAGTATTTCCAGGGGGCGATCCGGGGAGCTGTTTTTT. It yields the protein CASSISRGRSGELFF.

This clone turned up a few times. CDR3 in amino acids: CASSLSRGLSEQYF. As DNA, the CDR3 is TGTGCCAGCAGTTTAAGCAGGGGGCTGTCCGAGCAGTACTTC. The chain is built from TRBV27 and TRBJ2-7; 8 nucleotides agree with TRBD1. Germline CDR1 is MNHEY and CDR2 is SMNVEV (reference sequence). The CDR3 sequence is 14 residues long. With 2 bases clipped from V and 6 bases from J, the junction kept 6 bases outside the gene matches.

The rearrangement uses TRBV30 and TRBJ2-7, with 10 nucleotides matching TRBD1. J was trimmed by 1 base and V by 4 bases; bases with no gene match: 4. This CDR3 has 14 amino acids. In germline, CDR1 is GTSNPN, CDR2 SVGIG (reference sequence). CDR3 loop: CAWNPDRGSYEQYF. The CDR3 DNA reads TGTGCCTGGAACCCGGACAGGGGGTCCTACGAGCAGTACTTC.

In DNA, the CDR3 is TGTGCCAGCATCACGGCTTGGACTGAAGCTTTCTTT. Amino acids: CASITAWTEAFF. The rearrangement uses TRBV2 and TRBJ1-1; unclear D gene. The germline gives CDR1 SNHLY, CDR2 FYNNEI. Trimming took off 7 bases at V and 5 bases at J, with 11 bases between the two ends. The CDR3 covers 12 residues.

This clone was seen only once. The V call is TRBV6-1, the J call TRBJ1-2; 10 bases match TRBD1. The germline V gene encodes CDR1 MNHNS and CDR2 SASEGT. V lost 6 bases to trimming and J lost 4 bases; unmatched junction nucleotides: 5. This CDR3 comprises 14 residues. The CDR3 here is CASRAGQGSYGYTF. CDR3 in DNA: TGTGCCAGCAGAGCGGGACAGGGGAGCTATGGCTACACCTTC.

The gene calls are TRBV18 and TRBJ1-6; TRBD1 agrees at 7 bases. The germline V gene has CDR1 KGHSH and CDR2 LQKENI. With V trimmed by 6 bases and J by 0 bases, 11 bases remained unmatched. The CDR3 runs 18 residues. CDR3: CASSLGGGRSSYNSPLHF. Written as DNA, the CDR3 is TGTGCCAGCTCTCTAGGAGGGGGCCGGAGCTCCTATAATTCACCCCTCCACTTT.

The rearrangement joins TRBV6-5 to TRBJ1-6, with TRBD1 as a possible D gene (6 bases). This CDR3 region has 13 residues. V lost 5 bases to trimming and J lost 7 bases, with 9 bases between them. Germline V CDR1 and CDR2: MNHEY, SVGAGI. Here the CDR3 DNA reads TGTGCCAGCAGTGAGGGACAAAATTCACCCCTCCACTTT. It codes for CASSEGQNSPLHF.

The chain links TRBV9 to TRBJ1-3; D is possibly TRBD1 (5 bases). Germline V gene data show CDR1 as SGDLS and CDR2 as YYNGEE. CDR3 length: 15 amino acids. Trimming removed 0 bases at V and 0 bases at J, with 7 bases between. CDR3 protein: CASSVEGTSGNTIYF. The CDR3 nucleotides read TGTGCCAGCAGCGTAGAGGGGACCTCTGGAAACACCATATATTTT. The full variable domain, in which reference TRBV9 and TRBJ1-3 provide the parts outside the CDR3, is DSGVTQTPKHLITATGQRVTLRCSPRSGDLSVYWYQQSLDQGLQFLIQYYNGEERAKGNILERFSAQQFPDLHSELNLSSLELGDSALYFCASSVEGTSGNTIYFGEGSWLTVV.

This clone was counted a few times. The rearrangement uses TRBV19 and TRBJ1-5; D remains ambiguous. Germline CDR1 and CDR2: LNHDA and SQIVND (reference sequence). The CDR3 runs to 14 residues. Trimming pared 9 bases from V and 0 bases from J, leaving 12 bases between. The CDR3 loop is CASSQSYSNQPQHF. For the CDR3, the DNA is TGTGCCAGCTCCCAAAGCTATAGCAATCAGCCCCAGCATTTT.

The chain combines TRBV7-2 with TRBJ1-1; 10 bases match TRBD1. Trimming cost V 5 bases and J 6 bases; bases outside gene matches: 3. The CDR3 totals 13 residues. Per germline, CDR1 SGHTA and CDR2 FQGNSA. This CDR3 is CASSPGQGAEAFF. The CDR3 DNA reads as TGTGCCAGCAGCCCTGGACAGGGGGCTGAAGCTTTCTTT.

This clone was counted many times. The CDR3 nucleotides are TGTGCCAGTAGTATCAATTTTTTTCAGCCCCAGCATTTT. This gives the protein CASSINFFQPQHF. J is TRBJ1-5 and V is TRBV19; no clear D. Trimming shortened V by 3 bases and J by 6 bases, and 9 bases separated the two germline ends. This CDR3 contains 13 residues. The germline V gene encodes CDR1 LNHDA and CDR2 SQIVND (reference sequence). The variable domain in full, completed from reference TRBV19 and TRBJ1-5, reads DGGITQSPKYLFRKEGQNVTLSCEQNLNHDAMYWYRQDPGQGLRLIYYSQIVNDFQKGDIAEGYSVSREKKESFPLTVTSAQKNPTAFYLCASSINFFQPQHFGDGTRLSIL.

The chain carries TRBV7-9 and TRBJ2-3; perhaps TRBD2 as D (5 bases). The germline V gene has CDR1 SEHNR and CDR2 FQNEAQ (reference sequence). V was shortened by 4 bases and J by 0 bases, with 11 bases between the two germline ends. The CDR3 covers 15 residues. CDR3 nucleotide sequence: TGTGCCAGCAGCTGGCGGGCGGTTAGCACAGATACGCAGTATTTT. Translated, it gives CASSWRAVSTDTQYF.

CDR3 residues: CASSDRTKSPAKNIQYF. CDR3 coding DNA: TGCGCCAGCAGTGATAGGACCAAAAGCCCAGCCAAAAACATTCAGTACTTC. The genes are TRBV10-2 and TRBJ2-4; D not resolved. This CDR3 has 17 residues. Trimming cost V 3 bases and J 0 bases, with 15 bases left between them. Germline V gives CDR1 WSHSY, CDR2 SAAADI.

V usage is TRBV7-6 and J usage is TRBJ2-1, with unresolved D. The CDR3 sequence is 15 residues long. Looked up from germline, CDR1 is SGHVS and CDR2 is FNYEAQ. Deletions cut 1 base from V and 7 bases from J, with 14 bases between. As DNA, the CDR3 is TGTGCCAGCAGCTTAGGCTTAGCCGCTTTTAATGAGCAGTTCTTC. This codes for CASSLGLAAFNEQFF.

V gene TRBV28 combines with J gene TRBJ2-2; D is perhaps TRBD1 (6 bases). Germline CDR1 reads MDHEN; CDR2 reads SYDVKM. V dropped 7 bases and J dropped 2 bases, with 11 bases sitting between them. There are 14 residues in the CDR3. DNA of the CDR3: TGTGCCAGCATTTGGGGGCTCAACACCGGGGAGCTGTTTTTT. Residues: CASIWGLNTGELFF.

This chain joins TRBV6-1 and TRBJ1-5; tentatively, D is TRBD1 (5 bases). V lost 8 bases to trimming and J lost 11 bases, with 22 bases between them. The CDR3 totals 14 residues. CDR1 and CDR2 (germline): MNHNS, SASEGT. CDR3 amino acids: CASYRGSGTVAQHF. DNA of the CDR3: TGTGCCAGCTATAGGGGTTCAGGCACGGTGGCCCAGCATTTT.

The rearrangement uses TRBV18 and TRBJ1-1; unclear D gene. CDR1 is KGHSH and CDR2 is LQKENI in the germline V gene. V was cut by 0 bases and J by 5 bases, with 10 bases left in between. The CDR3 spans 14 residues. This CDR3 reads CASSPPAIFTEAFF. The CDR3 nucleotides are TGTGCCAGCTCACCACCAGCAATTTTTACTGAAGCTTTCTTT.

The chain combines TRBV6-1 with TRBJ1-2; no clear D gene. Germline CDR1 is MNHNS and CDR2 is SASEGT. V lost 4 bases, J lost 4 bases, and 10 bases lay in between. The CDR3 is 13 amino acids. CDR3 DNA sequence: TGTGCCAGCAGTGTTGGGTCGTCCTATGGCTACACCTTC. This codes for CASSVGSSYGYTF.

CDR3 protein: CASRSSGSDEQYF. The DNA for the CDR3 is TGCGCCAGCCGGTCGAGCGGGAGTGACGAGCAGTACTTC. The chain is built from TRBV10-2 and TRBJ2-7, with 8 bases that match TRBD2. The CDR3 has 13 residues. Germline CDR1 and CDR2: WSHSY and SAAADI. The ends lost 8 bases at V and 5 bases at J; junction bases unmatched: 8.